This paragraph reports one T cell receptor (beta chain). Germline V gives CDR1 SGHRS, CDR2 YFSETQ. There are 15 residues in the CDR3. V shed 3 bases and J 2 bases; nucleotides not matched to a gene: 5. Unique molecular identifiers were incorporated during preparation of the TCRbeta library. TCRdb processed the PCR reads anew with MiXCR; each CDR3 protein has one entry. The table includes 500,000 to 600,000 distinct CDR3 sequences, about 17% detected once. The data are from a study of T-cell reconstitution after alpha-beta-depleted transplantation in children. The genes are TRBV5-1 and TRBJ2-3; 8 nucleotides align to TRBD2. The source was PBMCs from the stem cell graft donor, collected from the stem cell graft. This TCR was sampled from a human donor who donated a stem cell graft to a child with acute lymphoblastic leukemia. The CDR3 nucleotides read TGCGCCAGCAGCTATATAGCGGGACCCACAGATACGCAGTATTTT. It encodes CASSYIAGPTDTQYF.